The 14 T cell receptor beta chains reported below all come from one sample, sequenced in a study of cytomegalovirus exposure and HLA in healthy donors. The PCR had 60 Vbeta and 13 Jbeta primers. Clones were read by immunoSEQ multiplex PCR, and TCRdb kept only the in-frame ones, dropping some. Here the sample spans 150,000 to 200,000 clones, about 80% being singletons. The sequencing sample was made of PBMCs. All receptors come from a woman aged 45-65 years in good health and CMV-seropositive.

The chain combines TRBV7-3 with TRBJ2-7; unclear D gene. Trimming cost V 5 bases and J 1 base, with 12 bases left between them. The CDR3 sequence is 14 residues long. The germline gives CDR1 SGHTA, CDR2 FQGTGA. CDR3 residues: CASSRRDWSYEQYF. The CDR3 coding sequence is TGTGCCAGCAGCCGCCGCGACTGGTCCTACGAGCAGTACTTC.

The chain is built from TRBV4-1 and TRBJ1-1; 7 nucleotides agree with TRBD1. J was trimmed by 0 bases and V by 4 bases; bases with no gene match: 2. The germline CDR1 and CDR2 sequences are MGHRA and YSYEKL. The length of the CDR3 is 14 residues. CDR3 DNA: TGCGCCAGCAGCCTCGGGACAGTGAACACTGAAGCTTTCTTT. Its protein is CASSLGTVNTEAFF.

This clone appeared a few times. V and J are TRBV7-2 and TRBJ2-1, with 7 bases fitting TRBD2. The V and J ends lost 4 bases and 1 base, in that order; junction bases with no gene match: 4. The CDR3 consists of 15 residues. Looked up from germline, CDR1 is SGHTA and CDR2 is FQGNSA. The chain's CDR3 is CASSSLAASYNEQFF. DNA for the CDR3: TGTGCCAGCAGCTCCCTAGCGGCTTCCTACAATGAGCAGTTCTTC.

This chain connects TRBV29-1 to TRBJ1-1, with 7 bases lining up with TRBD1. V shed 7 bases and J 3 bases; nucleotides not matched to a gene: 20. Germline lookup yields CDR1 SQVTM and CDR2 ANQGSEA. The CDR3 is 17 residues long. The chain's CDR3 is CSALPRDSTNFHTEAFF. The CDR3 nucleotides read TGCAGCGCCTTACCCCGGGACAGCACTAATTTCCACACTGAAGCTTTCTTT.

The V and J genes are TRBV25-1 and TRBJ1-5; maybe TRBD1 (5 bases). V lost 6 bases and J 7 bases, leaving 16 bases between the germline ends. The CDR3 extends over 14 amino acids. Germline values: CDR1 MGHDK, CDR2 SYGVNS. The CDR3, as DNA: TGTGCCAGCAGAGAAACAGGAATAGGCCAGCCCCAGCATTTT. This sequence encodes CASRETGIGQPQHF. The variable domain in full, completed from reference TRBV25-1 and TRBJ1-5, reads EADIYQTPRYLVIGTGKKITLECSQTMGHDKMYWYQQDPGMELHLIHYSYGVNSTEKGDLSSESTVSRIRTEHFPLTLESARPSHTSQYLCASRETGIGQPQHFGDGTRLSIL.

A few counts support this clone. The chain combines TRBV30 with TRBJ1-1; TRBD1 is a possible D gene (6 bases). Per germline, CDR1 GTSNPN and CDR2 SVGIG (reference sequence). V lost 3 bases and J lost 0, with 14 bases in between. The CDR3 loop spans 15 amino acids. The CDR3 sequence: CAWRRDTFMNTEAFF. Written as DNA, the CDR3 is TGTGCCTGGAGACGGGACACCTTTATGAACACTGAAGCTTTCTTT.

A word on this clone: The junction differs from germline at one of its ends, possibly a read error. The chain has TRBV7-6 and TRBJ2-7, with D tentatively TRBD1 (5 bases). Germline V gene lookup returns CDR1 SGHVS and CDR2 FNYEAQ. The CDR3 spans 15 residues. Here the CDR3 reads CASSLSQGLSSEQYF. CDR3 nucleotide sequence: TGTGCCAGCAGCTTGAGTCAGGGCTTGTCCTCCGAGCAGTACTTC.

The rearrangement links TRBV7-2 to TRBJ2-1, with 9 nucleotides matching TRBD2. Germline-derived CDR1 and CDR2 are SGHTA and FQGNSA. Losses at the gene ends were 8 bases for V and 1 base for J; bases not matched to a gene: 3. The CDR3 is 14 residues long. The CDR3 DNA is TGTGCCAGCCGGGCGGGGGGGTCCTACAATGAGCAGTTCTTC. This gives the protein CASRAGGSYNEQFF.

In its sample, this clone was seen a few times. The chain links TRBV25-1 to TRBJ1-1; the match to TRBD1 covers 7 bases. The CDR3 loop spans 15 amino acids. Germline trimming cut 2 bases from V and 4 bases from J; bases unmatched to any gene: 7. Germline assignment: CDR1 MGHDK and CDR2 SYGVNS. In DNA form, the CDR3 reads TGTGCCAGCAGTGAAGGAAGGGGGCTACGCACTGAAGCTTTCTTT. Translating it yields CASSEGRGLRTEAFF.

The gene calls are TRBV5-6 and TRBJ2-1; TRBD2 is a possible D gene (7 bases). V was pared by 1 base and J by 7 bases, with 21 bases between. Germline V gene data show CDR1 as SGHDT and CDR2 as YYEEEE. The CDR3 extends over 17 amino acids. The CDR3 DNA is TGTGCCAGCAGCTTGATCGGATCCGGGGGGCGCCGAAATGAGCAGTTCTTC. Translated: CASSLIGSGGRRNEQFF.

This chain connects TRBV7-8 to TRBJ1-5; D remains unclear. Germline CDR1 and CDR2: SGHVS and FQNEAQ. This CDR3 is 14 amino acids long. The V end was cut by 5 bases, the J end by 5 bases, with 13 bases between. The DNA for the CDR3 is TGTGCCAGCAGCGCACCCCCCCGGGATCAGCCCCAGCATTTT. Its translation is CASSAPPRDQPQHF.

The chain joins TRBV6-5 to TRBJ1-2; 7 nucleotides line up with TRBD1. This CDR3 comprises 12 residues. Germline V lookup: CDR1 MNHEY, CDR2 SVGAGI. V trimming: 2 bases; J trimming: 7 bases; junction bases outside the gene matches: 1. This chain's CDR3 is CASSYRDSGYTF. CDR3 nucleotide sequence: TGTGCCAGCAGTTACAGGGACAGTGGCTACACCTTC.

The gene calls are TRBV18 and TRBJ2-2, with TRBD2 identical over 10 bases. The CDR3 is 17 amino acids. V was clipped by 3 bases and J by 2 bases; unmatched bases: 6. The V gene's germline CDR1 is KGHSH and CDR2 LQKENI. This CDR3 is CASSPLLLAGNTGELFF. In DNA, the CDR3 is TGTGCCAGCTCACCGCTCCTACTAGCGGGAAACACCGGGGAGCTGTTTTTT.

The chain links TRBV4-2 to TRBJ2-6; unclear D gene. Between the trimmed V and J ends, which lost 0 bases and 1 base, there was a span of 10 bases. The CDR3 length is 17 residues. Germline V gene data show CDR1 as LGHNA and CDR2 as YNFKEQ. CDR3 residues: CASSQDLPGSGANVLTF. The DNA of the CDR3 is TGTGCCAGCAGCCAAGATCTTCCAGGTTCTGGGGCCAACGTCCTGACTTTC.